This T cell receptor beta chain was documented in a study of cytomegalovirus exposure and HLA in healthy donors. Study-level information: The same platform used for the approximately 700 first-cohort repertoires was also used for the approximately 120 validation repertoires, as a later analysis reported. Notes on the study in general: The CMV antigen specificity of a few CMV-associated chains was confirmed through in vitro analysis. The study put 150 to 200 TCR beta chains on its list as cytomegalovirus-associated.

To note about this clone: Its antigen remains unidentified.

The germline CDR1 and CDR2 sequences are SGHTA and FQGTGA. V was pared by 5 bases and J by 2 bases, with 11 bases of the junction left unmatched. This CDR3 has 18 amino acids. Using immunoSEQ multiplex PCR, the repertoire was profiled, and TCRdb retains in-frame clones only, with some absent. This table has about 240,000 clones, approximately 84% appearing once. Sequencing input: PBMCs. The TCR comes from a young woman in good health and CMV-seropositive. This chain joins TRBV7-3 and TRBJ2-6, with TRBD1 matching over 8 bases. CDR3 in DNA: TGTGCCAGCAGCCCACAGGGCAGGGGGCAAACTGGGGCCAACGTCCTGACTTTC. It translates to CASSPQGRGQTGANVLTF.